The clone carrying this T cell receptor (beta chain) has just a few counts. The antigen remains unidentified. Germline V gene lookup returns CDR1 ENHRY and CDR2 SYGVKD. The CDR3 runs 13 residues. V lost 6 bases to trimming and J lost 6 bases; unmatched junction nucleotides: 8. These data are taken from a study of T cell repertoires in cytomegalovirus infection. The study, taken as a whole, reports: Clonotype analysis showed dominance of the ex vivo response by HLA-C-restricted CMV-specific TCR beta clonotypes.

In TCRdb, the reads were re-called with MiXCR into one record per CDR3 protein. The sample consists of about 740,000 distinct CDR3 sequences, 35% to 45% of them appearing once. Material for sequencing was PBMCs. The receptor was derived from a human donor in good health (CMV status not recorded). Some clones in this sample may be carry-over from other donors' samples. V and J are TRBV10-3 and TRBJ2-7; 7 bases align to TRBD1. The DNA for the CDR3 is TGTGCCATCAGACAGGGGATAGGCGGCGAGCAGTACTTC. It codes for CAIRQGIGGEQYF.